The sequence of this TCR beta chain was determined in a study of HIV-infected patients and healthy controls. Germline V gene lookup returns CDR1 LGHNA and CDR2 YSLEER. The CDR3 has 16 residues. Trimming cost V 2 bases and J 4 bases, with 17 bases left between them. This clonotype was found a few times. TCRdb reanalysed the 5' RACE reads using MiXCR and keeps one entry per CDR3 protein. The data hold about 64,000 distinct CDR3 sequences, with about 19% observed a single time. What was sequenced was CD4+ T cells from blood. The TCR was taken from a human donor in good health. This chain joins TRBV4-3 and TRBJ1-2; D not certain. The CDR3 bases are TGCGCCAGCAGCCAAAATTTCGGCTGGGTCCGCTATGGCTACACCTTC. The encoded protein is CASSQNFGWVRYGYTF.